The clone carrying this TCR beta chain has only a few counts. No antigen is known for it. The data stem from a study of blood T cells in healthy people across ages. Findings and caveats of the study: Compared with aged donors, long-lived donors showed fewer expanded clones, suggesting selection.

Then a second PCR, running about 6 to 11 cycles, was carried out with a sample-barcoded 5' primer and a J-beta primer mix. A single record per CDR3 protein comes from TCRdb applying MiXCR to the 5' RACE reads. The sample lists about 730,000 distinct CDR3 sequences, around 46% seen once, with 20% to 25% in the top ten. This CDR3 comprises 16 residues. The chain uses TRBV21-1 and TRBJ2-5; the DNA was not compared with TRBD2, the D call given in the table. The end of the DNA aligns better with TRBJ2-7, so the J call may be wrong. TRBV21-1 is a pseudogene segment. The clonotype originates from a woman aged 55-69 years in good health. Material: blood. In nucleotides, the CDR3 is TGTGCCAGCAGATGGGGGGCTAGCGGGAGTTGGTACGAGCAGTACTTC. This codes for CASRWGASGSWYEQYF.